The entry that follows covers one T cell receptor beta chain sequence. This clonotype appeared many times. This receptor's antigen is unknown. No much larger clonotype is one base removed from it; base qualities were not supplied. For repertoire sequencing, TCR beta CDR3 regions were amplified from RNA transcripts. A first-round RT-PCR used HTBI primers with the Qiagen OneStep RT-PCR kit, followed by a second-round multiplex PCR, size selection and purification. Libraries were sequenced on an Illumina HiSeq2000 using paired-end 100 bp reads. The study's processing was this. Reads were processed with SOAPnuke, discarding reads with adapters, uncalled bases, mean Phred below 15, or no exact constant-primer or identifier match. COPE v1.2.5 was used to merge high-quality paired reads. Unique nucleotide sequences were defined as clonotypes and aligned to IMGT TRB V, D and J references using MiTCR v1.1. The analysis was limited to V-J combinations with a frequency above 0.0001, which together covered over 99% of the repertoires. For each V-J combination, a TCR clonal expansion and chaos score was defined as the ratio of F50 clonal expansion to chaos observed in the TCRdist matrix. Welch's t-statistics and random forest were used to reduce the features to 10 to 15 V-J combinations, which were then used as input to a naive Bayes classifier. The Morisita-Horn index was used to measure how similar the thyroid and blood repertoires were. TCRdb trimmed public reads at Q25 via fastp, called clones via MiXCR and kept in-frame beta chains. Each CDR3 protein gets just one entry, which takes the most common genes and DNA from the rows behind it. TCRdb assigned the V and J calls; the authors' analysis was not used. Counted in this sample were approximately 160,000 distinct CDR3 sequences; roughly 37% of them appeared once. Clones ranked in the top ten supply 5.8% of the sample.

The CDR3 has 14 amino acids, counting the end cysteine and phenylalanine. Only the CDR3 portion is preserved as DNA: 42 bases, with reading frame beginning at the first base. Via the germline V gene (reference sequence), CDR1 is LNHDA and CDR2 SQIVND. V trim: 6 bases; J trim: 2 bases; unmatched bases: 5. The sample comes from a study of Graves' ophthalmopathy and Graves' hyperthyroidism (dated by TCRdb to the late 2010s). Concerning the study at large: Peripheral blood was collected at initial diagnosis, before any treatment. The study used signatures of the TCR beta repertoire to tell Graves' ophthalmopathy apart from Graves' hyperthyroidism and to predict which patients would progress to ophthalmopathy. In total, around 130 blood samples were TCR-sequenced: fewer than 50 ophthalmopathy, under 85 hyperthyroidism and roughly 17 hyperthyroidism-to-ophthalmopathy patients. To explore V-J signatures that distinguish ophthalmopathy from hyperthyroidism, a discovery set of 100 patients was enrolled, made up of roughly 41 with ophthalmopathy and roughly 55 with stable hyperthyroidism. An independent validation cohort comprised under 20 hyperthyroidism patients and 15 to 17 patients who later progressed from hyperthyroidism to ophthalmopathy. T-cell repertoires of thyroid tissue and blood were compared in about six hyperthyroidism patients. Following sampling, methimazole starting at 30 mg daily was administered to hyperthyroidism patients, and high-dose intravenous methylprednisolone was administered to ophthalmopathy patients. For training and testing, the 100 or so patients in the discovery cohort were randomly divided in a 7:3 ratio.

Results and caveats for the whole study, not just this receptor: Sample size was not predetermined statistically, and investigators were not blinded to group allocation. Most of the expanded thyroid clonotypes with a frequency above 0.001 were also detected in blood, and it was suggested that the thyroid immune response may be reflected by blood repertoires. In cross-validation, the 13-signature model distinguished ophthalmopathy from stable hyperthyroidism with about 87% sensitivity and nearly 82% specificity, and in the test set the corresponding values were roughly 80% and 76%. In validation, the model predicted ophthalmopathy progression with 70.59% sensitivity and roughly 78% specificity; some 13 predicted patients were CT-confirmed with GO in a median of around 6 months.

Ophthalmopathy patients had moderately to severely active disease, Clinical Activity Score of at least 3, NOSPECS grade of at least 4, and disease duration under 3 months. Patients with other autoimmune diseases, uncontrolled infections, pregnancy or lactation were excluded from the study. Diagnosis relied on clinical symptoms, serum thyroxine, TRAb, thyroid ultrasound and orbital computed tomography. PBMCs were isolated from 10 ml of fresh peripheral blood by Ficoll-Paque density gradient centrifugation. Trizol reagent was used to extract the total RNA, and its quality was then checked on an Agilent 2100 Bioanalyzer.

This TCR came from a woman in her thirties or forties with Graves' ophthalmopathy. Donor details come from another sample of the same person, matched by shared clones. The sample taken for sequencing was peripheral blood. The receptor chain draws on TRBV19 and TRBJ1-1; TRBD1 lines up with 8 middle nucleotides. The nucleotide sequence is given as TGTGCCAGTAGCAAAGGGACAGGAAACACTGAAGCTTTCTTT. Its protein is CASSKGTGNTEAFF.